This entry lists 25 T cell receptor beta chains sequenced from one sample in a study of blood T cell repertoires in COVID-19. Libraries were prepared by immunoSEQ multiplex PCR; TCRdb keeps only in-frame clonotypes and omits some of them. The sample records under 130,000 clones, around 90% being singletons. Sequenced sample: peripheral blood. Receptors originate from a middle-aged man in a cohort sampled during active COVID-19.

The chain combines TRBV7-2 with TRBJ1-2; D ambiguous. V shed 5 bases and J shed 7 bases, with 11 bases lying between them. Per germline, CDR1 SGHTA and CDR2 FQGNSA. CDR3 length: 12 residues. The CDR3 coding sequence is TGTGCCAGCAGCCCCCGCAGTACTGGCTACACCTTC. Translated: CASSPRSTGYTF. The full variable domain, in which reference TRBV7-2 and TRBJ1-2 provide the parts outside the CDR3, is GAGVSQSPSNKVTEKGKDVELRCDPISGHTALYWYRQSLGQGLEFLIYFQGNSAPDKSGLPSDRFSAERTGGSVSTLTIQRTQQEDSAVYLCASSPRSTGYTFGSGTRLTVV.

The chain combines TRBV7-6 with TRBJ1-3; D remains unclear. CDR1 and CDR2 (germline): SGHVS, FNYEAQ. Trimming stripped 1 base from V and 0 bases from J, with 13 bases between. The CDR3 consists of 17 residues. The CDR3 loop reads CASSLVSSVDSGNTIYF. CDR3 in DNA: TGTGCCAGCAGCTTAGTTTCGTCAGTTGACTCTGGAAACACCATATATTTT.

Notes on this clone: One end of the junction varies from germline; a read error may be responsible. The chain couples TRBV12-5 to TRBJ1-3; 10 bases are shared with TRBD1. The CDR3 contains 18 residues. Germline V gene data show CDR1 as LGHNT and CDR2 as FRNRAP. CDR3 coding DNA: TGTGCTAGTGGCTTGGGGGGACAGGGGTCTTTCTCTGGAAACACCATATATTTT. Amino acids: CASGLGGQGSFSGNTIYF.

The rearrangement links TRBV18 to TRBJ2-3; D not resolved. The V end was cut by 6 bases, the J end by 4 bases, with 11 bases between. The CDR3 spans 13 residues. The germline gives CDR1 KGHSH, CDR2 LQKENI. CDR3 residues: CASSPSRADTQYF. CDR3 in DNA: TGTGCCAGCTCTCCGAGTCGGGCAGATACGCAGTATTTT.

V is TRBV6-2 or TRBV6-3 and J is TRBJ1-6; the D is unclear. The CDR3 length is 13 residues. Germline V lookup: CDR1 MNHEY, CDR2 SVGEGT. With 6 bases removed from V and 7 bases from J, the gap between germline ends came to 10 bases. This chain's CDR3 is CASSPTTNSPLHF. CDR3 in DNA: TGTGCCAGCAGCCCCACTACAAATTCACCCCTCCACTTT.

This clone was seen once. This chain uses TRBV10-3 with TRBJ1-1; D not certain. Trimming stripped 10 bases from V and 1 base from J, with 13 bases between. The CDR3 length is 13 residues. Germline V gene lookup returns CDR1 ENHRY and CDR2 SYGVKD. The DNA of the CDR3 is TGTGCCACCGCCCGGGAAGAGAACACTGAAGCTTTCTTT. It translates to CATAREENTEAFF.

This clone was seen only once. This chain connects TRBV5-5 to TRBJ2-3, with TRBD2 as a possible D gene (5 bases). The CDR3 consists of 16 residues. Between the trimmed V and J ends, which lost 0 bases and 5 bases, there was a span of 16 bases. Looked up from germline, CDR1 is SGHKS and CDR2 is YYEKEE (reference sequence). The CDR3 is CASSLGLGLGVDTQYF. The DNA for the CDR3 is TGTGCCAGCAGCTTGGGGTTAGGTCTCGGGGTAGATACGCAGTATTTT.

This chain joins TRBV6-5 and TRBJ1-2, with 11 positions matching TRBD1. The CDR3 is 15 residues long. CDR1 is MNHEY and CDR2 is SVGAGI in the germline V gene. The ends lost 4 bases at V and 8 bases at J; junction bases unmatched: 9. In DNA form, the CDR3 reads TGTGCCAGCAGTTTGGGGACAGGGGGTCTACCAGGCTACACCTTC. Protein sequence: CASSLGTGGLPGYTF.

The chain employs TRBV2 and TRBJ1-1; 10 nucleotides align to TRBD1. V gave up 8 bases and J gave up 7 bases; unmatched junction bases: 10. This CDR3 is 14 amino acids long. Germline CDR1 is SNHLY and CDR2 is FYNNEI. The chain's CDR3 is CASRRGQGKGEAFF. CDR3 DNA sequence: TGTGCCAGCCGCCGGGGACAGGGGAAAGGTGAAGCTTTCTTT.

CDR3 region: CASSPETSGDRTDTQYF. Written as DNA, the CDR3 is TGTGCCAGCAGCCCAGAGACTAGCGGGGACCGCACAGATACGCAGTATTTT. The chain combines TRBV4-2 with TRBJ2-3, with 11 bases matching TRBD2. The germline V gene has CDR1 LGHNA and CDR2 YNFKEQ. After removal of 4 bases from V and 1 base from J, the junction contained 7 bases not matched to a gene. The CDR3 contains 17 residues.

The chain has TRBV4-2 and TRBJ2-3, with 9 bases identical to TRBD2. J was trimmed by 4 bases and V by 1 base; bases with no gene match: 6. The CDR3 loop spans 16 amino acids. Germline lookup yields CDR1 LGHNA and CDR2 YNFKEQ. The chain's CDR3 is CASSQVGRGGADTQYF. The CDR3 coding sequence is TGTGCCAGCAGCCAAGTCGGGCGGGGGGGAGCAGATACGCAGTATTTT.

The rearrangement joins TRBV6-4 to TRBJ2-1; D ambiguous. The CDR3 has 13 amino acids. Trimming took 4 bases from V and 0 from J, leaving 4 bases between them. Germline V gene data show CDR1 as MRHNA and CDR2 as SNTAGT. The chain's CDR3 is CASSASSYNEQFF. DNA for the CDR3: TGTGCCAGCAGTGCGAGCTCCTACAATGAGCAGTTCTTC.

This rearrangement joins TRBV5-4 to TRBJ2-7, with TRBD2 identical over 13 bases. The CDR3 length is 17 residues. The junction had 8 bases not matched to a gene; V was cut back by 4 bases and J by 1 base. Germline CDR1 and CDR2: SGHNT and YYREEE (reference sequence). The DNA for the CDR3 is TGTGCCAGCAGCGGATCCGGGACTAGCGGGGTTTCCTACGAGCAGTACTTC. Amino acids: CASSGSGTSGVSYEQYF. The full variable domain, in which reference TRBV5-4 and TRBJ2-7 provide the parts outside the CDR3, is ETGVTQSPTHLIKTRGQQVTLRCSSQSGHNTVSWYQQALGQGPQFIFQYYREEENGRGNFPPRFSGLQFPNYSSELNVNALELDDSALYLCASSGSGTSGVSYEQYFGPGTRLTVT.

The V gene is TRBV6-5, the J gene TRBJ2-7; 16 nucleotides agree with TRBD2. Per germline, CDR1 MNHEY and CDR2 SVGAGI. CDR3 length: 15 residues. V lost 6 bases to trimming and J lost 5 bases; unmatched junction nucleotides: 4. The CDR3 sequence: CASSPGLAGGHEQYF. The CDR3 bases are TGTGCCAGCAGCCCGGGACTAGCGGGGGGGCACGAGCAGTACTTC.

V gene TRBV7-8 combines with J gene TRBJ2-3; 9 positions match TRBD1. This CDR3 region has 16 residues. Germline assignment: CDR1 SGHVS and CDR2 FQNEAQ. J lost 3 bases, V lost 3 bases, and 7 bases had no gene match. CDR3 nucleotides: TGTGCCAGCAGCTTCCAGTCGACAGGGGGTACAGATACGCAGTATTTT. This encodes CASSFQSTGGTDTQYF.

This clone was observed a single time. This chain connects TRBV5-5 to TRBJ1-1; 7 positions match TRBD1. V shed 5 bases and J 4 bases; nucleotides not matched to a gene: 11. Germline V lookup: CDR1 SGHKS, CDR2 YYEKEE (reference sequence). CDR3 length: 15 amino acids. The CDR3 nucleotides are TGTGCCAGCAGTTCACCTAACAGGGGAGGCACTGAAGCTTTCTTT. It specifies CASSSPNRGGTEAFF.

V gene TRBV5-1 combines with J gene TRBJ1-5; D unresolved. Germline V gives CDR1 SGHRS, CDR2 YFSETQ. The CDR3 spans 13 residues. Trimming left V 5 bases short and J 2 bases short, with 8 bases between. This chain's CDR3 is CASRAAGNQPQHF. The CDR3 DNA follows: TGCGCCAGCAGGGCAGCGGGCAATCAGCCCCAGCATTTT.

The rearrangement links TRBV10-2 to TRBJ2-1; no firm D call. The CDR3 spans 12 residues. Germline CDR1 is WSHSY and CDR2 is SAAADI. V shed 3 bases and J shed 10 bases, with 10 bases lying between them. CDR3 DNA sequence: TGCGCCAGCAGTGATTATAGCTCAGAGCAGTTCTTC. Its protein is CASSDYSSEQFF.

The chain employs TRBV28 and TRBJ1-6; D is possibly TRBD1 (5 bases). This CDR3 spans 17 amino acids. The germline V gene has CDR1 MDHEN and CDR2 SYDVKM. V lost 3 bases to trimming and J lost 6 bases, with 18 bases between them. DNA for the CDR3: TGTGCCAGCAGTTTTTTTATTCCCCCCAGGGTTAATTCACCCCTCCACTTT. Amino acids: CASSFFIPPRVNSPLHF. Variable domain in full (rest from reference TRBV28 and TRBJ1-6): DVKVTQSSRYLVKRTGEKVFLECVQDMDHENMFWYRQDPGLGLRLIYFSYDVKMKEKGDIPEGYSVSREKKERFSLILESASTNQTSMYLCASSFFIPPRVNSPLHFGNGTRLTVT.

V gene TRBV7-2 combines with J gene TRBJ2-7; D is possibly TRBD2 (7 bases). V lost 5 bases to trimming and J lost 8 bases, with 25 bases between them. Looked up from germline, CDR1 is SGHTA and CDR2 is FQGNSA. CDR3 length: 16 amino acids. In DNA form, the CDR3 reads TGTGCCAGCAGCCAGTCAGGAGGGGGGGGACTACGCCAGCAGTACTTC. Its translation: CASSQSGGGGLRQQYF.

This chain links TRBV7-9 with TRBJ2-5, with D perhaps matching TRBD1 (6 bases). Germline V gene data show CDR1 as SEHNR and CDR2 as FQNEAQ (reference sequence). CDR3 length: 14 amino acids. V was clipped by 2 bases and J by 2 bases, with 9 bases between them. CDR3 amino acids: CASSLFQGQETQYF. The DNA for the CDR3 is TGTGCCAGCAGCTTATTCCAGGGGCAAGAGACCCAGTACTTC.

The chain employs TRBV7-9 and TRBJ2-2; 7 bases map to TRBD1. Losses at the gene ends were 1 base for V and 0 bases for J; bases not matched to a gene: 2. CDR1 is SEHNR and CDR2 is FQNEAQ in the germline V gene (reference sequence). The CDR3 consists of 16 residues. CDR3 coding DNA: TGTGCCAGCAGCTTAGTTCAGGGGGCGAACACCGGGGAGCTGTTTTTT. It codes for CASSLVQGANTGELFF.

The V and J genes are TRBV24-1 and TRBJ1-2; no clear D gene. CDR1 is KGHDR and CDR2 is SFDVKD in the germline V gene. V lost 5 bases, J lost 4 bases, and 7 bases lay in between. This CDR3 has 12 residues. CDR3 protein: CATSAPSYGYTF. DNA for the CDR3: TGTGCCACCAGTGCCCCGAGCTATGGCTACACCTTC.

The genes are TRBV11-2 and TRBJ2-3; the match to TRBD2 covers 15 bases. Looked up from germline, CDR1 is SGHAT and CDR2 is FQNNGV. The CDR3 runs to 18 residues. Germline trimming cut 5 bases from V and 0 bases from J; bases unmatched to any gene: 6. CDR3 residues: CASSPGLAGGPSTDTQYF. In DNA form, the CDR3 reads TGTGCCAGCAGCCCGGGACTAGCGGGGGGCCCGAGCACAGATACGCAGTATTTT. Full variable domain (rest looked up from reference TRBV11-2 and TRBJ2-3): EAGVAQSPRYKIIEKRQSVAFWCNPISGHATLYWYQQILGQGPKLLIQFQNNGVVDDSQLPKDRFSAERLKGVDSTLKIQPAKLEDSAVYLCASSPGLAGGPSTDTQYFGPGTRLTVL.

This clone was seen just once. One end of the junction does not line up with germline, which may come from a read error. V gene TRBV18 combines with J gene TRBJ1-1, with a tentative D call TRBD1 (6 bases). Looked up from germline, CDR1 is KGHSH and CDR2 is LQKENI. This CDR3 has 15 amino acids. CDR3 DNA: TGTGCGAGCTCAACAGGGCGAAACGTGAACACTGAAGCTTTCTTT. Its protein is CASSTGRNVNTEAFF.